Listed below are T cell receptor beta chains from one sample, sequenced in a study of cytomegalovirus exposure and HLA in healthy donors. This table comes from immunoSEQ multiplex PCR, and its TCRdb copy is limited to in-frame clones, with some not included. Of under 150,000 clones in the sample, about four fifths were seen once. Sequencing used PBMCs. The source is a man aged 25-45 years in good health and CMV-seronegative. Each CDR3 is given with its conserved first and last residue. Fields, in order: V gene, D gene, clone size, J gene, CDR3 protein, CDR3 DNA. A D gene is named only where the DNA matches it firmly. A row's size may be missing; if present it is once, few, many or a size class.

V gene: TRBV10-2; D gene: TRBD1; clone size: -; J gene: TRBJ2-7; CDR3 protein: CAITQALDRGYEQYF; CDR3 DNA: TGCGCCATCACCCAGGCACTGGACAGGGGCTACGAGCAGTACTTC
V gene: TRBV9; D gene: TRBD1; clone size: -; J gene: TRBJ2-7; CDR3 protein: CASSIGTGETYEQYF; CDR3 DNA: TGTGCCAGCAGCATAGGGACAGGGGAAACCTACGAGCAGTACTTC
V gene: TRBV7-9; D gene: TRBD1; clone size: few; J gene: TRBJ1-6; CDR3 protein: CASSLAVGTGRNSPLHF; CDR3 DNA: TGTGCCAGCAGCTTAGCCGTCGGGACAGGGCGTAATTCACCCCTCCACTTT
V gene: TRBV9; D gene: -; clone size: -; J gene: TRBJ2-2; CDR3 protein: CASSEQGPGELFF; CDR3 DNA: TGTGCCAGCAGCGAACAGGGCCCCGGGGAGCTGTTTTTT
V gene: TRBV27; D gene: -; clone size: -; J gene: TRBJ2-3; CDR3 protein: CASTLGGSTDTQYF; CDR3 DNA: TGTGCCAGCACCCTCGGAGGTAGCACAGATACGCAGTATTTT
V gene: TRBV7-2; D gene: -; clone size: -; J gene: TRBJ1-1; CDR3 protein: CASSPGLRRTEAFF; CDR3 DNA: TGTGCCAGCAGCCCCGGCCTGAGGAGGACTGAAGCTTTCTTT
V gene: TRBV9; D gene: -; clone size: -; J gene: TRBJ2-1; CDR3 protein: CASSARTVHSYNEQFF; CDR3 DNA: TGTGCCAGCAGCGCTCGGACAGTTCACTCCTACAATGAGCAGTTCTTC
V gene: TRBV18; D gene: TRBD2; clone size: -; J gene: TRBJ2-5; CDR3 protein: CASSPGLAEETQYF; CDR3 DNA: TGTGCCAGCTCTCCCGGACTAGCGGAGGAGACCCAGTACTTC
V gene: TRBV28; D gene: -; clone size: once; J gene: TRBJ1-6; CDR3 protein: CASGGRARSPLHF; CDR3 DNA: TGTGCCAGCGGGGGCAGGGCGAGATCACCCCTCCACTTT
V gene: TRBV7-9; D gene: TRBD1; clone size: once; J gene: TRBJ2-3; CDR3 protein: CASSLVGTGSDTQYF; CDR3 DNA: TGTGCCAGCAGCTTAGTAGGGACAGGGTCAGATACGCAGTATTTT
V gene: TRBV9; D gene: -; clone size: -; J gene: TRBJ1-4; CDR3 protein: CASSVEPGRKLFF; CDR3 DNA: TGTGCCAGCAGCGTAGAACCAGGTCGGAAACTGTTTTTT
V gene: TRBV6-5; D gene: -; clone size: -; J gene: TRBJ1-2; CDR3 protein: CASSWSTNYGYTF; CDR3 DNA: TGTGCCAGCAGTTGGAGTACGAACTATGGCTACACCTTC
V gene: TRBV20-1; D gene: -; clone size: -; J gene: TRBJ1-1; CDR3 protein: CSAPRGGEAFF; CDR3 DNA: TGCAGTGCTCCCCGCGGGGGTGAAGCTTTCTTT
V gene: TRBV4-2; D gene: TRBD2; clone size: -; J gene: TRBJ2-1; CDR3 protein: CASSRPSSGGAVYNEQFF; CDR3 DNA: TGTGCCAGCAGCCGACCCTCTAGCGGGGGGGCCGTCTACAATGAGCAGTTCTTC
V gene: TRBV6-5; D gene: TRBD1; clone size: -; J gene: TRBJ1-4; CDR3 protein: CASSSSGQGNEKLFF; CDR3 DNA: TGTGCCAGCAGTTCCTCGGGACAGGGTAATGAAAAACTGTTTTTT
V gene: TRBV5-4; D gene: -; clone size: -; J gene: TRBJ2-4; CDR3 protein: CASSRDGGRAKNIQYF; CDR3 DNA: TGTGCCAGCAGCCGGGACGGGGGTCGAGCCAAAAACATTCAGTACTTC
V gene: TRBV5-1; D gene: -; clone size: once; J gene: TRBJ1-2; CDR3 protein: CASTKGGDYGYTF; CDR3 DNA: TGCGCCAGCACCAAGGGAGGGGACTATGGCTACACCTTC
V gene: TRBV27; D gene: -; clone size: -; J gene: TRBJ2-7; CDR3 protein: CASSSRPGISYEQYF; CDR3 DNA: TGTGCCAGCAGTTCTAGGCCAGGGATCTCCTACGAGCAGTACTTC
V gene: TRBV5-1; D gene: -; clone size: once; J gene: TRBJ2-1; CDR3 protein: CASSPPLDNEQFF; CDR3 DNA: TGCGCCAGCAGCCCCCCCCTCGACAATGAGCAGTTCTTC
V gene: TRBV2; D gene: -; clone size: -; J gene: TRBJ2-7; CDR3 protein: CASSDDGSYEQYF; CDR3 DNA: TGTGCCAGCAGTGATGACGGGTCCTACGAGCAGTACTTC
V gene: TRBV5-6; D gene: -; clone size: once; J gene: TRBJ2-7; CDR3 protein: CASSLGGRAGEQYF; CDR3 DNA: TGTGCCAGCAGCCTGGGGGGGCGTGCGGGCGAGCAGTACTTC
V gene: TRBV6-4; D gene: -; clone size: -; J gene: TRBJ1-6; CDR3 protein: CATARDFNSPLHF; CDR3 DNA: TGTGCCACAGCCCGGGACTTTAATTCACCCCTCCACTTT
V gene: TRBV13; D gene: TRBD2; clone size: -; J gene: TRBJ2-1; CDR3 protein: CASSSAGTSGNNEQFF; CDR3 DNA: TGTGCCAGCAGCTCTGCCGGGACTAGCGGTAACAATGAGCAGTTCTTC
V gene: TRBV4-1; D gene: TRBD2; clone size: -; J gene: TRBJ2-5; CDR3 protein: CASSQVGLARETQYF; CDR3 DNA: TGCGCCAGCAGCCAAGTGGGACTAGCCCGAGAGACCCAGTACTTC
V gene: TRBV5-6; D gene: TRBD1; clone size: -; J gene: TRBJ2-1; CDR3 protein: CASSSWTGYSNEQFF; CDR3 DNA: TGTGCCAGCAGCTCCTGGACAGGGTATTCTAATGAGCAGTTCTTC
V gene: TRBV29-1; D gene: -; clone size: few; J gene: TRBJ1-1; CDR3 protein: CSVDGGTEAFF; CDR3 DNA: TGCAGCGTTGACGGAGGGACTGAAGCTTTCTTT
V gene: TRBV6-5; D gene: TRBD1; clone size: -; J gene: TRBJ2-7; CDR3 protein: CASRRQGAYEQYF; CDR3 DNA: TGTGCCAGCAGGCGACAGGGGGCCTACGAGCAGTACTTC
V gene: TRBV28; D gene: -; clone size: -; J gene: TRBJ1-2; CDR3 protein: CASVVGGYGYTF; CDR3 DNA: TGTGCCAGCGTCGTTGGAGGCTATGGCTACACCTTC
V gene: TRBV18; D gene: -; clone size: -; J gene: TRBJ2-7; CDR3 protein: CASSPTEPPPEQYF; CDR3 DNA: TGTGCCAGCTCACCGACGGAGCCCCCTCCCGAGCAGTACTTC
V gene: TRBV5-6; D gene: -; clone size: -; J gene: TRBJ1-6; CDR3 protein: CASSRVVSPLHF; CDR3 DNA: TGTGCCAGCAGCCGGGTGGTTTCACCCCTCCACTTT
V gene: TRBV27; D gene: -; clone size: -; J gene: TRBJ2-1; CDR3 protein: CASSLGTIYNEQFF; CDR3 DNA: TGTGCCAGCAGCCTCGGGACAATCTACAATGAGCAGTTCTTC
V gene: TRBV23-1; D gene: -; clone size: -; J gene: TRBJ1-2; CDR3 protein: CASSQSKGGRDGYTF; CDR3 DNA: TGCGCCAGCAGTCAATCGAAAGGGGGACGTGATGGCTACACCTTC
V gene: TRBV5-1; D gene: TRBD2; clone size: once; J gene: TRBJ2-7; CDR3 protein: CASSFRSAGAFYEQYF; CDR3 DNA: TGCGCCAGCAGCTTCCGATCAGCGGGGGCCTTCTACGAGCAGTACTTC
V gene: TRBV11-2; D gene: -; clone size: few; J gene: TRBJ2-5; CDR3 protein: CASSRGLGETQYF; CDR3 DNA: TGTGCCAGCAGCCGGGGTTTGGGGGAGACCCAGTACTTC
V gene: TRBV1; D gene: -; clone size: -; J gene: TRBJ2-2; CDR3 protein: CTSTVRGPLYTGELFF; CDR3 DNA: TGCACCAGCACCGTGCGGGGCCCTCTGTACACCGGGGAGCTGTTTTTT
V gene: TRBV10-1; D gene: TRBD2; clone size: -; J gene: TRBJ2-3; CDR3 protein: CASSESGGRADTQYF; CDR3 DNA: TGCGCCAGCAGTGAGTCTGGCGGGAGGGCAGATACGCAGTATTTT
V gene: TRBV28; D gene: -; clone size: -; J gene: TRBJ2-1; CDR3 protein: CASRSGGRPDGEQFF; CDR3 DNA: TGTGCCAGCAGAAGTGGGGGCAGACCAGATGGAGAGCAGTTCTTC
V gene: TRBV15; D gene: TRBD2; clone size: -; J gene: TRBJ2-7; CDR3 protein: CATSREVAGVHEQYF; CDR3 DNA: TGTGCCACCAGCAGAGAAGTAGCGGGAGTCCACGAGCAGTACTTC
V gene: TRBV12-5; D gene: TRBD1; clone size: -; J gene: TRBJ1-5; CDR3 protein: CASGLDLTGDYGNQPQHF; CDR3 DNA: TGTGCTAGTGGTTTGGACCTGACAGGGGATTATGGCAATCAGCCCCAGCATTTT
V gene: TRBV15; D gene: TRBD2; clone size: -; J gene: TRBJ2-7; CDR3 protein: CATSRPTSGRGQYF; CDR3 DNA: TGTGCCACCAGCAGACCGACTAGCGGGAGAGGGCAGTACTTC
V gene: TRBV18; D gene: -; clone size: -; J gene: TRBJ1-1; CDR3 protein: CASSPSGRTEAFF; CDR3 DNA: TGTGCCAGCTCACCATCAGGCCGGACTGAAGCTTTCTTT
V gene: TRBV27; D gene: -; clone size: -; J gene: TRBJ1-1; CDR3 protein: CASSPSDSGNTEAFF; CDR3 DNA: TGTGCCAGCAGTCCATCGGACAGCGGGAACACTGAAGCTTTCTTT